This T cell receptor beta chain was recorded in a study of T cell responses to AZD1222 COVID-19 vaccine. This CDR3 is 16 amino acids long. Germline V gene lookup returns CDR1 SNHLY and CDR2 FYNNEI. V was cut by 4 bases and J by 0 bases, with 13 bases left in between. Profiling relied on immunoSEQ multiplex PCR, and the TCRdb table lists in-frame clones only, not all of them. Of about 35,000 clones in the sample, approximately 84% were seen once. Details on this clone: The antigen is unknown.

Overall study results and limits: Spike-specific TCR depth and breadth grew after two AZD1222 doses. Spike was spanned by vaccine-associated CD4 TCRs, which were dominant at 160-218 and 743-854.

This clonotype was obtained from an adult who received the AZD1222 COVID-19 vaccine. The material was peripheral blood, obtained 28 days after the second AZD1222 dose. This chain links TRBV2 with TRBJ1-5; D call uncertain. The CDR3 loop reads CASSGEGTVSNQPQHF. DNA of the CDR3: TGTGCCAGCAGTGGGGAGGGAACAGTTAGCAATCAGCCCCAGCATTTT.